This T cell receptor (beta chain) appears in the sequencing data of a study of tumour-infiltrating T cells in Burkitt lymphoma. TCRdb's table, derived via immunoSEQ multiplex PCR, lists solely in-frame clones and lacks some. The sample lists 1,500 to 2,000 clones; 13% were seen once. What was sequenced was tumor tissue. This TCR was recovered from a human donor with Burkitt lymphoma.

The CDR3 loop is CASSLVGGETQYF. Here the CDR3 DNA reads TGTGCCAGCAGCTTGGTAGGAGGGGAGACCCAGTACTTC. The V and J genes are TRBV5-8 and TRBJ2-5, with D possibly matching TRBD2 (6 bases). This CDR3 has 13 residues. Germline V gene data show CDR1 as SGHTS and CDR2 as YDEGEE. V lost 0 bases and J 5 bases, leaving 8 bases between the germline ends. The whole variable domain, remainder taken from reference TRBV5-8 and TRBJ2-5, is EAGVTQSPTHLIKTRGQQATLRCSPISGHTSVYWYQQALGLGLQFLLWYDEGEERNRGNFPPRFSGRQFPNYSSELNVNALELEDSALYLCASSLVGGETQYFGPGTRLLVL.